This T cell receptor (beta chain) was sequenced for a study of brain metastases from non-small cell lung cancer. Germline CDR1 SGHNT, CDR2 YYREEE (reference sequence). V dropped 3 bases and J dropped 9; count of bases not matched to a gene: 8. The CDR3 length is 16 residues. Produced via immunoSEQ multiplex PCR; TCRdb's table is partial and in-frame only. The table lists around 2,000 clones, 75% to 90% of them singletons. Material: tumor-adjacent normal tissue. This TCR came from a donor at least 40 years old with non-small cell lung cancer. The rearrangement uses TRBV5-4 and TRBJ2-1; 14 nucleotides align to TRBD2. Written as DNA, the CDR3 is TGTGCCAGCAGCTCTGGTCGACTAGCGGGGGGGACTGAGCAGTTCTTC. Its protein product is CASSSGRLAGGTEQFF.